This is a list of T cell receptor beta chains from one sample in a study of Tregs in tolerant kidney transplant recipients. The table came from immunoSEQ multiplex PCR; TCRdb's copy has only in-frame clones and leaves some out. The profile shows more than 90,000 clones, 80% to 95% of them singletons. The sample was CD4+ T cells from blood (PBMCs), taken 12 months after the transplant. The receptors derive from a human patient who received a combined kidney and bone marrow transplant. Some T cells may trace back to the graft donor. Each CDR3 is given with its conserved first and last residue. Each record gives: CDR3 protein, CDR3 DNA, clone size, V gene, D gene, CDR3 length, J gene. A D gene is named only where the DNA matches it firmly. Rows may omit the clone size; those that give it use once, few, many or a size class.

CASSGQGWGQPQHF	TGTGCCTCCTCGGGACAGGGATGGGGTCAGCCCCAGCATTTT	NA	TRBV10-3	TRBD1	14	TRBJ1-5
CATSRIDRAYEQYF	TGTGCCACCAGCCGGATAGACAGGGCCTACGAGCAGTACTTC	NA	TRBV15	TRBD1	14	TRBJ2-7
CAWDRGGNQPQHF	TGTGCCTGGGACAGGGGGGGCAATCAGCCCCAGCATTTT	once	TRBV30	TRBD1	13	TRBJ1-5
CAISSQGYPSTDTQYF	TGTGCCATCAGTTCACAGGGGTACCCAAGCACAGATACGCAGTATTTT	NA	TRBV10-3	TRBD1	16	TRBJ2-3
CASSFVPTSGGPNYQETQYF	TGTGCCAGCAGCTTTGTTCCGACTAGCGGGGGGCCGAATTACCAAGAGACCCAGTACTTC	once	TRBV7-4	TRBD2	20	TRBJ2-5
CASSPYRAFSNQPQHF	TGTGCCAGCAGCCCCTACAGGGCCTTTAGCAATCAGCCCCAGCATTTT	once	TRBV28	NA	16	TRBJ1-5
CASSLVRHRGGEQYF	TGTGCCAGCAGCTTAGTTCGACACCGGGGGGGCGAGCAGTACTTC	NA	TRBV7-2	TRBD2	15	TRBJ2-7
CASSLVGTTQETQYF	TGTGCCAGCAGCTTGGTCGGGACTACCCAAGAGACCCAGTACTTC	NA	TRBV5-6	TRBD2	15	TRBJ2-5
CASSFVGLAGGPTGDTQYF	TGTGCCAGCAGCTTTGTTGGACTAGCGGGTGGCCCCACGGGAGATACGCAGTATTTT	once	TRBV7-2	TRBD2	19	TRBJ2-3
CSVEQGLNTEAFF	TGCAGCGTTGAACAGGGATTGAACACTGAAGCTTTCTTT	NA	TRBV29-1	NA	13	TRBJ1-1
CASSHQAPTGELFF	TGCGCCAGCAGCCACCAGGCACCAACCGGGGAGCTGTTTTTT	NA	TRBV4-3	NA	14	TRBJ2-2
CASSLGQGIAYEQYF	TGTGCCAGCAGCCTCGGACAGGGGATCGCCTACGAGCAGTACTTC	once	TRBV7-8	TRBD1	15	TRBJ2-7
CASTPSPAGGSNYGYTF	TGTGCCAGCACCCCCAGTCCGGCAGGGGGCTCTAACTATGGCTACACCTTC	NA	TRBV27	TRBD1	17	TRBJ1-2
CASSLALKGGPYNEQFF	TGTGCCAGCAGCTTAGCGCTAAAAGGGGGACCCTACAATGAGCAGTTCTTC	NA	TRBV7-6	NA	17	TRBJ2-1
CASSLGAFSSGNEQFF	TGCGCCAGCAGCCTGGGGGCCTTTTCTTCTGGGAATGAGCAGTTCTTC	NA	TRBV5-1	NA	16	TRBJ2-1
CASSGTSGQGQPQHF	TGTGCCAGCAGCGGAACGTCCGGGCAGGGTCAGCCCCAGCATTTT	NA	TRBV5-5	NA	15	TRBJ1-5
CASSLFGGAGRYGYTF	TGTGCCAGCAGCTTATTTGGGGGGGCGGGCCGGTATGGCTACACCTTC	NA	TRBV7-3	NA	16	TRBJ1-2
CTSSQDRDRGREETQYF	TGCACCAGCAGCCAAGATAGGGACAGGGGGCGAGAAGAGACCCAGTACTTC	NA	TRBV1	NA	17	TRBJ2-5
CASSQGTGVNQPQHF	TGCGCCAGCAGCCAAGGGACAGGGGTAAATCAGCCCCAGCATTTT	NA	TRBV4-3	TRBD1	15	TRBJ1-5
CASILGGPNQPQHF	TGTGCCAGCATCTTAGGGGGCCCCAATCAGCCCCAGCATTTT	few	TRBV28	TRBD1	14	TRBJ1-5
CASSFTGNTEAFF	TGTGCCAGCAGCTTTACAGGGAACACTGAAGCTTTCTTT	NA	TRBV7-3	NA	13	TRBJ1-1
CAWSVGGHIHEQYF	TGTGCCTGGAGTGTTGGGGGACATATCCACGAGCAGTACTTC	few	TRBV30	NA	14	TRBJ2-7
CASSRIFGLVTDTQYF	TGCGCCAGCAGCCGAATCTTCGGACTCGTCACAGATACGCAGTATTTT	NA	TRBV4-1	NA	16	TRBJ2-3
CASSPGTENIQYF	TGTGCCAGCAGCCCCGGGACAGAAAACATTCAGTACTTC	NA	TRBV5-5	TRBD1	13	TRBJ2-4
CASSLAWTSGTYNEQFF	TGCGCCAGCAGCTTGGCCTGGACTAGCGGAACCTACAATGAGCAGTTCTTC	NA	TRBV5-1	TRBD2	17	TRBJ2-1
CASSQVPGGNSGNTIYF	TGTGCCAGCAGCCAAGTTCCAGGGGGCAACTCTGGAAACACCATATATTTT	NA	TRBV4-2	TRBD1	17	TRBJ1-3
CASSHSNRGQETQYF	TGTGCCAGCAGTCACTCGAACAGGGGGCAAGAGACCCAGTACTTC	NA	TRBV27	TRBD1	15	TRBJ2-5
CAISGLAGGTDTQYF	TGTGCCATCAGCGGACTAGCGGGAGGTACAGATACGCAGTATTTT	few	TRBV10-3	TRBD2	15	TRBJ2-3
CASSRQTSGSFPYEQFF	TGTGCCAGCAGCCGACAAACTAGCGGGAGTTTTCCCTATGAGCAGTTCTTC	NA	TRBV11-3	TRBD2	17	TRBJ2-1
CASGLTSGDFLTQYF	TGTGCTAGTGGTTTGACTAGCGGGGACTTCTTGACCCAGTACTTC	NA	TRBV12-5	TRBD2	15	TRBJ2-5
CASSAASYEQYF	TGTGCCAGCAGCGCGGCCTCCTACGAGCAGTACTTC	once	TRBV7-2	NA	12	TRBJ2-7
CASSIDGLYGYTF	TGTGCCAGCAGCATAGACGGACTATATGGCTACACCTTC	NA	TRBV5-6	NA	13	TRBJ1-2
CASSLGPGTQETQYF	TGTGCCAGCAGCTTGGGCCCCGGGACTCAAGAGACCCAGTACTTC	NA	TRBV5-4	NA	15	TRBJ2-5
CASAPRQSLTEAFF	TGTGCCAGCGCTCCCCGACAGTCTTTGACTGAAGCTTTCTTT	NA	TRBV2	NA	14	TRBJ1-1
CASEQGFSGNTIYF	TGTGCCAGCGAACAGGGTTTCTCTGGAAACACCATATATTTT	NA	TRBV10-3	NA	14	TRBJ1-3
CASSQKGLADQETQYF	TGTGCCAGCAGCCAAAAGGGACTAGCGGACCAAGAGACCCAGTACTTC	NA	TRBV14	TRBD2	16	TRBJ2-5
CASSRQSSGNTIYF	TGTGCCAGCAGCCGACAGTCCTCTGGAAACACCATATATTTT	once	TRBV7-2	NA	14	TRBJ1-3
CASSLVVGLATRDDEQFF	TGTGCCAGCAGCTTAGTGGTGGGGCTAGCGACCCGGGATGATGAGCAGTTCTTC	once	TRBV7-2	NA	18	TRBJ2-1
CASSPDRGLRQPQHF	TGTGCCAGCAGTCCGGACAGGGGGCTTCGTCAGCCCCAGCATTTT	NA	TRBV6-5	TRBD1	15	TRBJ1-5
CASSQAEGRNEQFF	TGTGCCAGCAGCCAAGCGGAAGGGAGGAATGAGCAGTTCTTC	NA	TRBV4-2	NA	14	TRBJ2-1
CASSGPGQGRYEQYF	TGTGCCAGCAGTGGACCGGGACAGGGGAGGTACGAGCAGTACTTC	NA	TRBV6-1	TRBD1	15	TRBJ2-7
CAIICVTGRPYEQYF	TGTGCCATCATTTGCGTTACAGGGCGGCCCTACGAGCAGTACTTC	NA	TRBV10-3	NA	15	TRBJ2-7
CASSQQGATNEKLFF	TGTGCCAGCAGCCAACAGGGGGCGACTAATGAAAAACTGTTTTTT	NA	TRBV7-2	TRBD1	15	TRBJ1-4
CASSDRDKSGANVLTF	TGTGCCAGCAGCGACCGGGACAAATCTGGGGCCAACGTCCTGACTTTC	NA	TRBV11-2	NA	16	TRBJ2-6
CASSGGTVSYNEQFF	TGTGCCAGCAGTGGGGGGACAGTGTCCTACAATGAGCAGTTCTTC	NA	TRBV6-1	TRBD1	15	TRBJ2-1
CASRMGQGPIYGYTF	TGTGCCAGCAGGATGGGACAGGGCCCAATCTATGGCTACACCTTC	NA	TRBV6-6	TRBD1	15	TRBJ1-2
CASSNIANTGELFF	TGTGCCAGCAGCAACATCGCGAACACCGGGGAGCTGTTTTTT	NA	TRBV6-6	NA	14	TRBJ2-2
CASGAVNSANYGYTF	TGTGCCAGCGGGGCAGTCAATTCAGCTAACTATGGCTACACCTTC	few	TRBV2	NA	15	TRBJ1-2
CASSPIAGWSTGELFF	TGTGCCAGCAGTCCAATAGCGGGATGGAGCACCGGGGAGCTGTTTTTT	NA	TRBV27	TRBD2	16	TRBJ2-2
CASSPLGLADNEQFF	TGTGCCAGCTCACCACTGGGACTAGCGGATAATGAGCAGTTCTTC	NA	TRBV18	TRBD2	15	TRBJ2-1
CASSPGGGGLSDTQYF	TGTGCCAGCAGCCCAGGCGGCGGGGGGTTATCAGATACGCAGTATTTT	few	TRBV11-3	TRBD2	16	TRBJ2-3
CAWNRGLHEQYF	TGTGCCTGGAACAGGGGCTTACACGAGCAGTACTTC	NA	TRBV30	TRBD1	12	TRBJ2-7
CASSQDPGGTVLIQYF	TGTGCCAGCAGCCAAGATCCGGGGGGTACCGTTCTTATTCAGTACTTC	NA	TRBV4-2	TRBD2	16	TRBJ2-4
CASSLGTGGFEKLFF	TGTGCCAGCAGCTTAGGGACAGGGGGGTTTGAAAAACTGTTTTTT	NA	TRBV7-2	TRBD1	15	TRBJ1-4
CASSRDLYEQYF	TGTGCCAGCAGCAGAGACTTATACGAGCAGTACTTC	NA	TRBV7-9	NA	12	TRBJ2-7
CASNPMGQGEAFF	TGTGCCAGTAACCCCATGGGACAGGGTGAAGCTTTCTTT	once	TRBV19	TRBD1	13	TRBJ1-1
CASSLTGGGQPQHF	TGTGCCAGCAGCTTAACAGGGGGCGGTCAGCCCCAGCATTTT	NA	TRBV7-9	TRBD1	14	TRBJ1-5
CATSSGLAVYNEQFF	TGTGCCACCAGCTCCGGACTAGCGGTCTACAATGAGCAGTTCTTC	NA	TRBV15	TRBD2	15	TRBJ2-1
CASSLGTGGLGEQFF	TGTGCCAGCAGTTTGGGGACAGGGGGTTTAGGGGAGCAGTTCTTC	NA	TRBV27	TRBD1	15	TRBJ2-1
CASSSWARTQETQYF	TGTGCCAGCAGCTCCTGGGCGCGTACTCAAGAGACCCAGTACTTC	NA	TRBV5-4	NA	15	TRBJ2-5